What follows is one T cell receptor beta chain and its context. Its antigen is not identified. TCRdb's table, derived via immunoSEQ multiplex PCR, lists solely in-frame clones and lacks some. The sample shows 100,000 to 130,000 clones, about 91% of them seen only once. CDR1 and CDR2 from the germline V gene are SGDLS and YYNGEE. This CDR3 region has 14 residues. V gave up 4 bases and J gave up 1 base; unmatched junction bases: 3. The data stem from a study of graft-versus-host responses after intestinal transplantation. On the study more broadly: Recipients were given multivisceral, liver-intestinal, or isolated intestinal transplants. Every one of the recipients received anti-thymocyte globulin induction and afterwards took tacrolimus and steroids for about 3 years.

Study outcomes and limitations: Recipient marrow held GvH clones, some first seen in ileum or blood. Subjects displaying graft-donor T cell macrochimerism possessed elevated graft-versus-host to host-versus-graft clonal ratios inside allografts.

This receptor was obtained from a human donor who was the organ donor for an intestinal transplant. Material: unstimulated CD4+ T cells sorted from spleen or lymph node cells, obtained before transplant. This chain connects TRBV9 to TRBJ1-1, with 8 bases lining up with TRBD1. The CDR3 loop reads CASSLQGENTEAFF. Written as DNA, the CDR3 is TGTGCCAGCAGCTTACAGGGGGAGAACACTGAAGCTTTCTTT.